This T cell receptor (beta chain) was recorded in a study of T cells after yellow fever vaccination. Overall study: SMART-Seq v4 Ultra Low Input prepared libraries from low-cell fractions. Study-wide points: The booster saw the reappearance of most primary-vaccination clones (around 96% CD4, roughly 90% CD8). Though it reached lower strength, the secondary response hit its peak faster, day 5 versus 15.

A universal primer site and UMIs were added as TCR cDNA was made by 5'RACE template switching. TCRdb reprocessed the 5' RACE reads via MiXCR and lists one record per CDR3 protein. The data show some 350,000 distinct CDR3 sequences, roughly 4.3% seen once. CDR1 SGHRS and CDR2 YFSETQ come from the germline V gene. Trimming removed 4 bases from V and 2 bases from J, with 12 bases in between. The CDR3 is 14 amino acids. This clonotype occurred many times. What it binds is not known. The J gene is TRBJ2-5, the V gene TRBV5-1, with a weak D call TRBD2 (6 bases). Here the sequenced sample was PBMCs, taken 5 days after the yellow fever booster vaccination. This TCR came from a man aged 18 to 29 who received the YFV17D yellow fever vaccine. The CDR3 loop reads CASSIGTSQETQYF. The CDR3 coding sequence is TGCGCCAGCAGCATCGGGACTTCACAAGAGACCCAGTACTTC.